The clone carrying this TCR beta chain was seen a handful of times. CDR3 size: 17 residues. CDR1 and CDR2 from the germline V gene are SGHTS and YDEGEE. V dropped 6 bases and J dropped 0 bases, with 18 bases sitting between them. These data originate in a study of OX40 agonist ivuxolimab in advanced cancers. At the level of the study: Having had anti-PD-1, anti-PD-L1 or anti-CTLA-4 therapy before was allowed, and approximately 40% had some.

Using immunoSEQ multiplex PCR, the repertoire was profiled, and TCRdb retains in-frame clones only, with some absent. The sample gives about 20,000 clones, about 65% of which show up once; around 23% is in the top ten. The sequenced sample was CD4+ or CD8+ T cells sorted from blood, obtained in a trial of the OX40 agonist ivuxolimab. This TCR was recovered from an adult with an advanced solid tumor such as melanoma, head and neck, liver or kidney cancer. The rearrangement joins TRBV5-8 to TRBJ2-2; TRBD1 or TRBD2 may be the D gene (5 bases each). CDR3 protein: CASTPPDRDPNTGELFF. The DNA of the CDR3 is TGTGCCAGCACCCCCCCGGACCGGGACCCGAACACCGGGGAGCTGTTTTTT.